This section outlines one T cell receptor (beta chain) sequence together with its context. Its antigen is unidentified. The data belong to a study of T cell responses to AZD1222 COVID-19 vaccine. Findings and limits, study-wide: Clonal diversity was possibly underestimated, and white British individuals and females predominated among donors.

Repertoires were generated with immunoSEQ multiplex PCR, while TCRdb's copy carries only in-frame clones and drops some. The table has about 130,000 clones, roughly 87% seen once. Specimen: peripheral blood, collected 28 days after the second AZD1222 dose. The clonotype was recovered from an adult who received the AZD1222 COVID-19 vaccine.

DNA of the CDR3: TGTGCCAGCAGCGTAAGGGGGGACACTTATAGCACAGATACGCAGTATTTT. It yields the protein CASSVRGDTYSTDTQYF. This sequence joins TRBV7-3 and TRBJ2-3; perhaps D is TRBD1 or TRBD2 (6 bases each). The germline V gene has CDR1 SGHTA and CDR2 FQGTGA. V was trimmed by 5 bases and J by 0 bases, leaving 18 bases between them. CDR3 length: 17 residues.